A selection of T cell receptor beta chains follows, all from one sample in a study of cytomegalovirus exposure and HLA in healthy donors. Some clones are missing from TCRdb's copy, which holds only in-frame ones; the method was immunoSEQ multiplex PCR. The sample consists of about 170,000 clones, around 73% of them appearing once. The sample consisted of PBMCs. The receptors here all came from a woman aged 18-35 years in good health and CMV-seropositive. The CDR3 runs from the conserved cysteine through the conserved F or W. D genes are given only for firm matches. Clone size, where shown, is once, few, many, or a class for clones that have expanded.

DNA: TGTGCCAGCAGCGTAGGCGGGGGGGCCGCTTCGACAGATACGCAGTATTTT
CDR3: CASSVGGGAASTDTQYF
J: TRBJ2-3
V: TRBV9
D: TRBD2
size: once

DNA: TGTGCCAAACCGGGACAGGGCCCCTGCGAGCAGTACTTC
CDR3: CAKPGQGPCEQYF
J: TRBJ2-7
V: TRBV6-4
D: TRBD1
size: -

DNA: TGTGCCAGCAGCTGGACAGGGGAAGAGACCCAGTACTTC
CDR3: CASSWTGEETQYF
J: TRBJ2-5
V: TRBV5-6
D: TRBD1
size: -

DNA: TGTGCCAGCAGCTTGGCTGGGACTAGCGGTCAAGAGACCCAGTACTTC
CDR3: CASSLAGTSGQETQYF
J: TRBJ2-5
V: TRBV5-4
D: TRBD2
size: once

DNA: TGTGCCATCAGTGAACTAGCGGGGGGGCCCAATGAGCAGTTCTTC
CDR3: CAISELAGGPNEQFF
J: TRBJ2-1
V: TRBV10-3
D: TRBD2
size: -

DNA: TGTGCCAGCAGCGCCCTCCCGACTGGAGTTTACGAGCAGTACTTC
CDR3: CASSALPTGVYEQYF
J: TRBJ2-7
V: TRBV9
D: -
size: -

DNA: TGTGCCAGCGGTGCCTCGAGGGCCAAAAACATTCAGTACTTC
CDR3: CASGASRAKNIQYF
J: TRBJ2-4
V: TRBV2
D: -
size: -

DNA: TGTGCCAGCAGTTACTCTTTGAGCTCCTACAATGAGCAGTTCTTC
CDR3: CASSYSLSSYNEQFF
J: TRBJ2-1
V: TRBV6-5
D: -
size: -

DNA: TGTGCCAGCAGTTCCGCGACAGGATCGAACACTGAAGCTTTCTTT
CDR3: CASSSATGSNTEAFF
J: TRBJ1-1
V: TRBV6-5
D: -
size: -

DNA: TGCGCCAGCAGCCAAGGGACAGGGGGCCCTGAAAAACTGTTTTTT
CDR3: CASSQGTGGPEKLFF
J: TRBJ1-4
V: TRBV4-3
D: TRBD1
size: -

DNA: TGTGCCAGCAGTTTTCAAGGACAGGGGTCGTTCTTC
CDR3: CASSFQGQGSFF
J: TRBJ2-1
V: TRBV27
D: TRBD1
size: -

DNA: TGTGCCAGCAGTTTGACAGGGTGGGGGAATGGCTACACCTTC
CDR3: CASSLTGWGNGYTF
J: TRBJ1-2
V: TRBV28
D: TRBD1
size: -

DNA: TGTGCCAGCAGCGTAGTACCTAGCGGGGGCGGCAATGAGCAGTTCTTC
CDR3: CASSVVPSGGGNEQFF
J: TRBJ2-1
V: TRBV9
D: TRBD2
size: -

DNA: TGCAGCGCGGATGGACAGGGAACCGAGCAGTACTTC
CDR3: CSADGQGTEQYF
J: TRBJ2-7
V: TRBV29-1
D: TRBD1
size: -

DNA: TGTGCCTGGAGTGTACGGCAGGGGGTTAAGAACACTGAAGCTTTCTTT
CDR3: CAWSVRQGVKNTEAFF
J: TRBJ1-1
V: TRBV30
D: TRBD1
size: -

DNA: TGTGCCATCAGTGACGGTAATAGCAATCAGCCCCAGCATTTT
CDR3: CAISDGNSNQPQHF
J: TRBJ1-5
V: TRBV10-3
D: -
size: -

DNA: TGTGCCAGCAGTGGACAGGACACCGGGGAGCTGTTTTTT
CDR3: CASSGQDTGELFF
J: TRBJ2-2
V: TRBV6-4
D: -
size: few

DNA: TGTGCCTGGGAGGGGGCGTTTGCTCCAGGATCTGGAAACACCATATATTTT
CDR3: CAWEGAFAPGSGNTIYF
J: TRBJ1-3
V: TRBV30
D: TRBD1
size: -

DNA: TGTGCCAGCAGCCAATCCCCTCCCGCGGAGGCCTTTTTTGGGGCCAACGTCCTGACTTTC
CDR3: CASSQSPPAEAFFGANVLTF
J: TRBJ2-6
V: TRBV16
D: -
size: -

DNA: TGTGCCAGCAGCGTGACGGGACAAACTCACAATGAGCAGTTCTTC
CDR3: CASSVTGQTHNEQFF
J: TRBJ2-1
V: TRBV9
D: -
size: -

DNA: TGCGCCAGCAGCCCGGTAGGGAGGAACACTGAAGCTTTCTTT
CDR3: CASSPVGRNTEAFF
J: TRBJ1-1
V: TRBV5-1
D: -
size: -

DNA: TGCGCCAGCAGCCAATTACAAGACGAGCAGTACTTC
CDR3: CASSQLQDEQYF
J: TRBJ2-7
V: TRBV4-3
D: -
size: -

DNA: TGTGCCAGCAGCTTAATTAACGGGAGGACCACAGATACGCAGTATTTT
CDR3: CASSLINGRTTDTQYF
J: TRBJ2-3
V: TRBV7-9
D: TRBD2
size: few

DNA: TGTGCCACCAGCAGAAGAGGCGGGCCAAACACCATATATTTT
CDR3: CATSRRGGPNTIYF
J: TRBJ1-3
V: TRBV15
D: -
size: -

DNA: TGCAGCGTTGACGGCGGGGGGCCAACCTACGAGCAGTACTTC
CDR3: CSVDGGGPTYEQYF
J: TRBJ2-7
V: TRBV29-1
D: TRBD2
size: -

DNA: TGCGCCAGCAGCTTGGGATCGCGGCTAGCGGGAGTACAAGAGACCCAGTACTTC
CDR3: CASSLGSRLAGVQETQYF
J: TRBJ2-5
V: TRBV5-1
D: TRBD2
size: few

DNA: TGTGCGCTCCGGGACAGGGGGCTTGGCTACACCTTC
CDR3: CALRDRGLGYTF
J: TRBJ1-2
V: TRBV10-3
D: TRBD1
size: once

DNA: TGTGCCAGCAGCTTAATGTGGCGGGGGGACCCCCCGCGGATTACGCAGTATTTT
CDR3: CASSLMWRGDPPRITQYF
J: TRBJ2-3
V: TRBV7-2
D: TRBD2
size: -

DNA: TGCAGCGTTGAAAGGGGCAGGGGCGTCACTGAAGCTTTCTTT
CDR3: CSVERGRGVTEAFF
J: TRBJ1-1
V: TRBV29-1
D: -
size: few

DNA: TGTGCCGGGACAGGGGCTCATGGAAACACCATATATTTT
CDR3: CAGTGAHGNTIYF
J: TRBJ1-3
V: TRBV30
D: TRBD1
size: -

DNA: TGTGCCAGCAGCCAAGATTGGGCCAACAATCAGCCCCAGCATTTT
CDR3: CASSQDWANNQPQHF
J: TRBJ1-5
V: TRBV4-2
D: -
size: -

DNA: TGTGCCAGCAGTTTTATGAGCGGGGGAACCTACGAGCAGTACTTC
CDR3: CASSFMSGGTYEQYF
J: TRBJ2-7
V: TRBV27
D: TRBD2
size: -